This TCR beta chain was recorded in a study of T-cell memory formation after mild COVID-19. Whole-study context: Across donors, TCR clusters were largely donor specific. Study-wide points: CD4+ contracting clones were mainly CM and EM; CD8+ ones, EMRA. Specificity for SARS-CoV-2 was not confirmed among the second-wave clones peaking on day 37.

V was clipped by 6 bases and J by 0 bases, with 9 bases between them. This CDR3 comprises 15 residues. MiXCR, run by TCRdb on the 5' RACE reads, gives a single entry per CDR3 protein. The table has under 50,000 distinct CDR3 sequences, 25% to 35% seen once. This clonotype has only a few counts. Antigen unknown. The specimen was PBMCs or a T cell subset sorted from them (not recorded which). The source of this sequence is a man aged 18 to 29 who had mild COVID-19 (a few samples of this study predate the infection). Cell type and time point are not known. The chain uses TRBV12-3 or TRBV12-4 and TRBJ1-6, with D uncertain. CDR3: CASSPSSSYNSPLHF. The CDR3 bases are TGTGCCAGCAGCCCGAGTAGCTCCTATAATTCACCCCTCCACTTT.